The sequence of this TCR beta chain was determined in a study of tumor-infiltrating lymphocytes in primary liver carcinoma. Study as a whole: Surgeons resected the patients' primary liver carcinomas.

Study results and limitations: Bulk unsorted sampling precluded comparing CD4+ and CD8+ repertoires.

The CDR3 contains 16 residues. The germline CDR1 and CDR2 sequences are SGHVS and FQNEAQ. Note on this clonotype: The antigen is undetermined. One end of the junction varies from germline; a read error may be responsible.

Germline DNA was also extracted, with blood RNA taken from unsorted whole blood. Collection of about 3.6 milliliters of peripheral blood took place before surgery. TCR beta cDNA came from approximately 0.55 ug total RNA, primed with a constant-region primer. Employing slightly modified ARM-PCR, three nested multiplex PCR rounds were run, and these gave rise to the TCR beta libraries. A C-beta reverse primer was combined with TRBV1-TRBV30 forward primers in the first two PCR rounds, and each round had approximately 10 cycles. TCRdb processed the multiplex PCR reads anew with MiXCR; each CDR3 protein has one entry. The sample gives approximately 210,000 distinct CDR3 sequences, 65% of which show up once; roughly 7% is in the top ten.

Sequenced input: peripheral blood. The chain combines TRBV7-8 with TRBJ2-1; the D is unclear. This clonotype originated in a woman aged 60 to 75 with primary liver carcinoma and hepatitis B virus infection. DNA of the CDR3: TGTGCCAGCAGCTTAACGCGGCTAGATTCCTACAATGAGCATTTCTTC. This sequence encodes CASSLTRLDSYNEHFF.